This entry lists 10 T cell receptor beta chains sequenced from one sample in a study of regulatory T cells in long-lasting Graves disease. Time point of the sample: persistent/refractory GD, antithyroid drugs over 5 years with positive TRAb. Generation of the TCR library employed RNA extracted from PBMCs. Researchers made TCR beta libraries by using iRepertoire HTBI primers and running Arm-PCR on CDR3 regions. TCRdb fed the multiplex PCR reads into MiXCR, producing one record per CDR3 protein. The table lists 300,000 to 350,000 distinct CDR3 sequences, roughly a fifth of them singletons, with 25% to 30% in the top ten. Sequenced material: peripheral blood mononuclear cells (PBMCs), taken when the disease was refractory, from a patient treated with antithyroid drugs. The origin of the receptors is a female donor with Graves disease.

The V gene is TRBV5-1, the J gene TRBJ2-4, with 10 bases aligning to TRBD1. Looked up from germline, CDR1 is SGHRS and CDR2 is YFSETQ. V shed 2 bases and J 0 bases; nucleotides not matched to a gene: 5. The CDR3 length is 17 residues. CDR3 sequence: CASSFGTGVIAKNIQYF. The CDR3 DNA reads TGCGCCAGCAGCTTTGGGACAGGGGTCATAGCCAAAAACATTCAGTACTTC.

The chain recombines TRBV7-9 with TRBJ2-3, with D possibly TRBD2 on 6 matching bases. The germline gives CDR1 SEHNR, CDR2 FQNEAQ (reference sequence). V dropped 5 bases and J dropped 10 bases, with 25 bases sitting between them. This CDR3 spans 16 amino acids. The CDR3 DNA reads TGTGCCAGCAGCCCCTCCCCCTGGCGGGGAAGGGTCGCGCAGTATTTT. Protein: CASSPSPWRGRVAQYF.

This clonotype was detected many times. The rearrangement uses TRBV6-1 and TRBJ2-5, with TRBD2 as a possible D gene (7 bases). Germline V gene sequence: CDR1 MNHNS, CDR2 SASEGT. With 5 bases removed from V and 5 bases from J, the gap between germline ends came to 15 bases. The CDR3 is 14 residues long. CDR3 sequence reads: CASSQQQGGETQYF. The CDR3 bases are TGTGCCAGCAGTCAACAACAGGGAGGGGAGACCCAGTACTTC.

Concerning this clonotype itself: This may come from a read error, since a much larger clone is one base off. The gene calls are TRBV5-1 and TRBJ1-2; D is unresolved. This CDR3 comprises 12 residues. CDR1 is SGHRS, CDR2 YFSETQ, per germline. CDR3 sequence (DNA): TGCGCCAGCAGAACGGAGAACTATGGCTACGCCTTC. It encodes CASRTENYGYAF.

This clonotype was picked up a small number of times. V gene TRBV15 combines with J gene TRBJ2-7; TRBD2 agrees at 9 bases. V gave up 1 base and J gave up 2 bases; unmatched junction bases: 9. The CDR3 spans 17 residues. The V gene's germline CDR1 is LNHNV and CDR2 YYDKDF (reference sequence). The CDR3 spells CATSRGGGRGGTYEQYF. The CDR3 region has the DNA TGTGCCACCAGCAGAGGAGGGGGGCGGGGGGGAACCTACGAGCAGTACTTC.

This clonotype came up many times. V usage is TRBV11-2 and J usage is TRBJ2-5, with a tentative D call TRBD1 (7 bases). In germline, CDR1 is SGHAT, CDR2 FQNNGV. This CDR3 is 15 amino acids long. V was pared by 2 bases and J by 4 bases, with 14 bases between. DNA of the CDR3: TGTGCCAGCAGCTTACGGAGGGGGCTGGGAGAGACCCAGTACTTC. This gives the protein CASSLRRGLGETQYF.

The rearrangement uses TRBV30 and TRBJ1-4, with 7 bases that match TRBD1. The CDR3 extends over 14 amino acids. Germline V gene data show CDR1 as GTSNPN and CDR2 as SVGIG (reference sequence). Trimming took 4 bases from V and 13 from J; bases not matched to a gene: 15. The CDR3 DNA is TGTGCCTGGAAGGGACAGTCCCTAGCGGGGGGACTGTTTTTT. Translation: CAWKGQSLAGGLFF.

A note on this clonotype: It is likely a read error, because the conserved phenylalanine at the end of the CDR3 is missing. The chain recombines TRBV6-5 with TRBJ2-7; tentative D call: TRBD1 (6 bases). V was trimmed by 0 bases and J by 3 bases, leaving 12 bases between them. Germline V gene sequence: CDR1 MNHEY, CDR2 SVGAGI. The CDR3 runs 15 residues. CDR3 region: CASSYSSHRVYEQYS. The CDR3 DNA is TGTGCCAGCAGTTACTCGAGCCACAGGGTCTACGAGCAGTACTCC.

Here the CDR3 reads CSVVPGGGLDYGYTF. In DNA, the CDR3 is TGCAGCGTTGTCCCAGGGGGCGGGCTGGACTATGGCTACACCTTC. The chain employs TRBV29-1 and TRBJ1-2; 8 nucleotides align to TRBD1. CDR3 size: 15 residues. The V and J ends lost 4 bases and 3 bases, in that order; junction bases with no gene match: 10. CDR1 is SQVTM and CDR2 is ANQGSEA in the germline V gene.

This clonotype has a handful of counts. The chain couples TRBV7-2 to TRBJ2-1; 7 bases align to TRBD2. Trimming cost V 1 base and J 3 bases; bases outside gene matches: 9. From germline, CDR1 is SGHTA and CDR2 FQGNSA. The CDR3 spans 17 residues. In DNA, the CDR3 is TGTGCCAGCAGCTTAGTGGGGGGGACTTCTATCTACAATGAGCAGTTCTTC. It specifies CASSLVGGTSIYNEQFF.